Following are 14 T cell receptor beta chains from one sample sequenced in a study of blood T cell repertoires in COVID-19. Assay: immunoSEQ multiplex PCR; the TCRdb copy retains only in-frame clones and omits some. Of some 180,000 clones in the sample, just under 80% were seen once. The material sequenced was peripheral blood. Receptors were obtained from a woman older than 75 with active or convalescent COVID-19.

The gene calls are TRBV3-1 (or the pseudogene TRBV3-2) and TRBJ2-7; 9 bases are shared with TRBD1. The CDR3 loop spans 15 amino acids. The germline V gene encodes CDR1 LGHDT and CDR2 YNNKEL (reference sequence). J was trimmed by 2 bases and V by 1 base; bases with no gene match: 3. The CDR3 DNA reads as TGTGCCAGCAGCCAAGGAGGGACAGGGACCTACGAGCAGTACTTC. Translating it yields CASSQGGTGTYEQYF.

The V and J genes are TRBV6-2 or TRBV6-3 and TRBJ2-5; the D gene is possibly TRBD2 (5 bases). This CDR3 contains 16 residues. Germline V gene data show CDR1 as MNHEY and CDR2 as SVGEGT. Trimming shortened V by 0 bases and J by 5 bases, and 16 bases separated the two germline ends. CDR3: CASSYSVRARVETQYF. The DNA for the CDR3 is TGTGCCAGCAGTTACTCGGTGAGGGCCCGCGTCGAGACCCAGTACTTC.

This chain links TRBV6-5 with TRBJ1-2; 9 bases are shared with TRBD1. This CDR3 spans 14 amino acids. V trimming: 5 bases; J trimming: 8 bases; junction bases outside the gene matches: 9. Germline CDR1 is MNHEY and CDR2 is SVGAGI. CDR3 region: CASSREQGAGGYTF. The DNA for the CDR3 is TGTGCCAGCAGTCGGGAACAGGGGGCTGGCGGCTACACCTTC.

In DNA, the CDR3 is TGTGCCAGTAGTCCGAGGCGACGTCCGGGAAACACCATATATTTT. This encodes CASSPRRRPGNTIYF. The rearrangement links TRBV19 to TRBJ1-3, with no clear D. The CDR3 consists of 15 residues. V dropped 5 bases and J dropped 4 bases, with 15 bases sitting between them. Germline V gene data show CDR1 as LNHDA and CDR2 as SQIVND (reference sequence).

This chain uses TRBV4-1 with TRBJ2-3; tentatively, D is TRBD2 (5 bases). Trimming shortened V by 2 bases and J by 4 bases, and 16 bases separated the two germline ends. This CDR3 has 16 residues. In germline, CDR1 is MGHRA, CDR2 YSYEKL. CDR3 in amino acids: CASSQYYPGVSDTQYF. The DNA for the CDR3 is TGCGCCAGCAGCCAATATTACCCCGGGGTTTCAGATACGCAGTATTTT.

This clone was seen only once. CDR3 coding DNA: TGCAGCGCCATCCCGAGGGTTAGGGTAAAAACCTACCAAGAGACCCAGTACTTC. Protein product: CSAIPRVRVKTYQETQYF. J is TRBJ2-5 and V is TRBV29-1, with D tentatively TRBD2 (5 bases). V was cut by 7 bases and J by 0 bases, with 27 bases left in between. The CDR3 runs 18 residues. Germline V lookup: CDR1 SQVTM, CDR2 ANQGSEA.

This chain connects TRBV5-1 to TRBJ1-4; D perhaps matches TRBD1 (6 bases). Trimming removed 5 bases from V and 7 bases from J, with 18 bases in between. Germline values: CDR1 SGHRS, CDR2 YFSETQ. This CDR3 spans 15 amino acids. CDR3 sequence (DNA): TGCGCCAGCAGGACCACGGGGACATGGGGTGAAAAACTGTTTTTT. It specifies CASRTTGTWGEKLFF.

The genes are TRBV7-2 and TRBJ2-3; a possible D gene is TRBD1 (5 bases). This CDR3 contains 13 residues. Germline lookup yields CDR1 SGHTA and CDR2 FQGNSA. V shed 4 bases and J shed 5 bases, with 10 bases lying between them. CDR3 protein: CASSSLGVDTQYF. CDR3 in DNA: TGTGCCAGCAGCTCCCTAGGGGTAGATACGCAGTATTTT.

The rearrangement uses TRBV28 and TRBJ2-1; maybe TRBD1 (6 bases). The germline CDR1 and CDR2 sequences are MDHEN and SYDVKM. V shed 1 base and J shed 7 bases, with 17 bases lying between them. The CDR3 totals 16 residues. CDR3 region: CASSLLGQGLENEQFF. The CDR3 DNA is TGTGCCAGCAGTTTATTGGGCCAGGGGTTGGAGAATGAGCAGTTCTTC.

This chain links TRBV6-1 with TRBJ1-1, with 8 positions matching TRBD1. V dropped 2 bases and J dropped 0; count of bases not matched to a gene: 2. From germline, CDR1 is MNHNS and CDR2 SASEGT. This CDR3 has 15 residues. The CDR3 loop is CASSERTGLNTEAFF. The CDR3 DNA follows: TGTGCCAGCAGTGAAAGGACAGGGCTGAACACTGAAGCTTTCTTT.

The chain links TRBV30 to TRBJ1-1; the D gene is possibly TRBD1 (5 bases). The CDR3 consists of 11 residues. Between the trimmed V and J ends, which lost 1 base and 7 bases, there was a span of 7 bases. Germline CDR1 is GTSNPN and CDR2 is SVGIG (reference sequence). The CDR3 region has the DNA TGTGCCTGGAGTGAGCAGGGTGAAGCTTTCTTT. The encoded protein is CAWSEQGEAFF.

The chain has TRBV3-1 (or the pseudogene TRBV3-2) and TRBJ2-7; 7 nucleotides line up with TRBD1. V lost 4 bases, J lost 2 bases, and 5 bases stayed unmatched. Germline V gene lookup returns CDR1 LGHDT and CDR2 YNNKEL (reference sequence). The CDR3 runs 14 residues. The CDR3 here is CASSLMGQTYEQYF. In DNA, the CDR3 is TGTGCCAGCAGCCTGATGGGACAGACCTACGAGCAGTACTTC.

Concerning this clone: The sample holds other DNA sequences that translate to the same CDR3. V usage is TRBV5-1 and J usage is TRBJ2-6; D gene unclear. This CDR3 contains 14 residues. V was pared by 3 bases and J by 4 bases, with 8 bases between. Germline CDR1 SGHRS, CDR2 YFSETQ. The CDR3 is CASSSPGGANVLTF. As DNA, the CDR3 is TGCGCCAGCAGCTCTCCAGGCGGGGCCAACGTCCTGACTTTC.

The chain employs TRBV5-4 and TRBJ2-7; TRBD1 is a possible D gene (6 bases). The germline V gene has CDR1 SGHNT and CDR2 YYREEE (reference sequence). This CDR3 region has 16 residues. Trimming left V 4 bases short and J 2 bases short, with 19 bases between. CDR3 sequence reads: CASSPGDTGTTYEQYF. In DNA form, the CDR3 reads TGTGCCAGCAGCCCAGGCGATACAGGGACGACCTACGAGCAGTACTTC.